These T cell receptor beta chains were read from a single sample in a study of CD8 T cells in ankylosing spondylitis. From the 5' RACE reads, TCRdb called clonotypes with MiXCR, one entry per CDR3 protein. This table holds approximately 400,000 distinct CDR3 sequences, approximately 17% found once. Sequencing was carried out using blood, either unsorted or a sorted T cell fraction (not recorded which). These receptors all come from a male donor with ankylosing spondylitis. CDR3s include the opening cysteine and the closing phenylalanine or tryptophan.

V	length	J	CDR3
TRBV5-1	15	TRBJ1-1	CASSPYNSENTEAFF
TRBV5-1	14	TRBJ2-3	CASLFRYSTDTQYF
TRBV12-3/TRBV12-4	13	TRBJ1-6	CASSWGLRSPLHF
TRBV7-9	13	TRBJ2-5	CASSPGTPRAQYF
TRBV10-3	15	TRBJ1-2	CAISYVGQGSNGYTF
TRBV7-2	11	TRBJ2-1	CASSLSSEQFF
TRBV20-1	15	TRBJ2-1	CSLKTASSSYNEQFF
TRBV11-3	14	TRBJ2-7	CASSLGQGLGEQYF
TRBV19	18	TRBJ2-6	CASSMRQGAQSGANVLTF
TRBV5-6	16	TRBJ1-2	CASSLAGWGRDYGYTF
TRBV7-9	16	TRBJ1-1	CASSPGTGGRNTEAFF
TRBV4-3	17	TRBJ2-2	CASSQALKLLNTGELFF
TRBV12-3/TRBV12-4	13	TRBJ1-1	CASRRDSHTEAFF